A single T cell receptor beta chain is shown here with its context. Primers for the PCR totalled 60 Vbeta and 13 Jbeta. The data were produced by immunoSEQ multiplex PCR, yet TCRdb's version contains in-frame clones alone and is incomplete. The table shows 81,000 or so clones, with 77% occurring only once. The data belong to a study of cytomegalovirus exposure and HLA in healthy donors. The CDR3 has 17 amino acids. Germline V lookup: CDR1 ENHRY, CDR2 SYGVKD. V gave up 6 bases and J gave up 2 bases, with 17 bases separating them. This receptor was identified in a man between 45 and 60 years old in good health and CMV-seropositive. The chain uses TRBV10-3 and TRBJ2-6; D may be TRBD2 (6 bases). The sequenced sample was PBMCs. CDR3 coding DNA: TGTGCCATCAGCCGAGGGGAGGAGCGGCCTGGGGCCAACGTCCTGACTTTC. It is translated as CAISRGEERPGANVLTF.